This T cell receptor beta chain was retrieved from a study of blood T cell repertoires in COVID-19. Study overall: The origin of the acute and convalescent COVID-19 samples was the United States, Italy and Spain. PBMCs, B-cell-depleted T cells, or T cells provided the cDNA or gDNA that made up the material.

Concerning this clone itself: This specimen includes other DNA sequences encoding the same CDR3.

In the original workflow: Counts of nucleated cells, estimated from reference gene primer amplification, were obtained. Profiling relied on immunoSEQ multiplex PCR, and the TCRdb table lists in-frame clones only, not all of them. Clone size and V and J calls were adopted from that table, with D and trimming inferred from the DNA. The sample consists of about 59,000 clones, around 80% of them appearing once. The sample consisted of peripheral blood. The sequence was collected from a man in his sixties with acute or convalescent COVID-19.

CDR3: CASSPGTGDEKLFF. Here the CDR3 DNA reads TGTGCCAGCTCACCAGGGACAGGGGATGAAAAACTGTTTTTT. This rearrangement joins TRBV18 to TRBJ1-4; 10 bases fit TRBD1. V shed 2 bases and J 6 bases; nucleotides not matched to a gene: 0. Germline values: CDR1 KGHSH, CDR2 LQKENI. The CDR3 has 14 residues. Looking up the rest from reference TRBV18 and TRBJ1-4 gives the full variable domain: NAGVMQNPRHLVRRRGQEARLRCSPMKGHSHVYWYRQLPEEGLKFMVYLQKENIIDESGMPKERFSAEFPKEGPSILRIQQVVRGDSAAYFCASSPGTGDEKLFFGSGTQLSVL.